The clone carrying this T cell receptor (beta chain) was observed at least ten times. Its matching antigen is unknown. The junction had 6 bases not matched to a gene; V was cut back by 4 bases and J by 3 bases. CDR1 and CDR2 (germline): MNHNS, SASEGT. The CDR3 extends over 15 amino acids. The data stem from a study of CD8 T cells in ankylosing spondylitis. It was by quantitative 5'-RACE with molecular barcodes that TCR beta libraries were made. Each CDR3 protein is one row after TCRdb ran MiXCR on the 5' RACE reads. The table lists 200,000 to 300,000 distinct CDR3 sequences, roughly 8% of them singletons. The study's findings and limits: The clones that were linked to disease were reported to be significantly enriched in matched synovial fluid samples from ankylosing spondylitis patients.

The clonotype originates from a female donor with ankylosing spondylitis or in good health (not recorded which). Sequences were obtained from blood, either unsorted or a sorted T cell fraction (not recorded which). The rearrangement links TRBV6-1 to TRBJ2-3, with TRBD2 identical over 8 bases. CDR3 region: CASSGPGLGTDTQYF. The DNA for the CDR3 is TGTGCCAGCAGTGGACCGGGACTAGGGACAGATACGCAGTATTTT.